This record covers a single T cell receptor beta chain. Then a second PCR, running roughly 6 to 11 cycles, was carried out with a sample-barcoded 5' primer and a J-beta primer mix. Sequencing recovered at least 3 million CDR3-containing paired-end reads from each sample. MiXCR was run by TCRdb on the 5' RACE reads, yielding one entry per CDR3 protein. This sample has about 720,000 distinct CDR3 sequences, with 22% found just once. This record comes from a study of blood T cells in healthy people across ages. This CDR3 is built from 15 residues. Trimming stripped 0 bases from V and 2 bases from J, with 13 bases between. Per the germline V gene, CDR1 is DFQATT and CDR2 is SNEGSKA (reference sequence).

The receptor's source is a man in his 70s in good health. Sequencing was done on a sample of blood. The V gene is TRBV20-1, the J gene TRBJ2-5; a possible D gene is TRBD1 (5 bases). CDR3 protein: CSARDKTDYQETQYF. The CDR3 DNA sequence: TGCAGTGCTAGAGATAAGACAGATTATCAAGAGACCCAGTACTTC.